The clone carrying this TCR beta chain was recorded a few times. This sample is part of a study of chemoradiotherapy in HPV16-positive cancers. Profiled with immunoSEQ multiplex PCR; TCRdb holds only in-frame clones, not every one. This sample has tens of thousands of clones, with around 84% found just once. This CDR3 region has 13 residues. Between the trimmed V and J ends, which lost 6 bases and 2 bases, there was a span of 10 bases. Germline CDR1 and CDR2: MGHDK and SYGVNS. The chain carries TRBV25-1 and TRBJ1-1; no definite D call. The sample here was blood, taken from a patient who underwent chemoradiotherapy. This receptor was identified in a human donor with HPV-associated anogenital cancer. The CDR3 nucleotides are TGTGCCAGCAGCCGGGTTTTAAACACTGAAGCTTTCTTT. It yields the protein CASSRVLNTEAFF. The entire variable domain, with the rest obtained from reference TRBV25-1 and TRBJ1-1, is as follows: EADIYQTPRYLVIGTGKKITLECSQTMGHDKMYWYQQDPGMELHLIHYSYGVNSTEKGDLSSESTVSRIRTEHFPLTLESARPSHTSQYLCASSRVLNTEAFFGQGTRLTVV.